The sample holds one count of the clone carrying this T cell receptor (beta chain). Produced via immunoSEQ multiplex PCR; TCRdb's table is partial and in-frame only. The repertoire holds some 64,000 clones, around 93% seen once, with 3.5% to 5.5% in the top ten. The entry originates in a study of technical replicates of blood from several donors. The clonotype comes from a human donor in good health. Some clones in this sample may be carry-over from other donors' samples. The sample was PBMCs.

The CDR3 DNA reads TGTGCCAGCAGTGGGAGAGACTCTGGGGCCAACGTCCTGACTTTC. This sequence encodes CASSGRDSGANVLTF. The chain couples TRBV5-4 to TRBJ2-6; D might be TRBD2 (5 bases). Germline lookup yields CDR1 SGHNT and CDR2 YYREEE (reference sequence). CDR3 size: 15 residues. The germline V and J ends were trimmed by 5 bases and 0 bases, with 9 bases remaining between them.